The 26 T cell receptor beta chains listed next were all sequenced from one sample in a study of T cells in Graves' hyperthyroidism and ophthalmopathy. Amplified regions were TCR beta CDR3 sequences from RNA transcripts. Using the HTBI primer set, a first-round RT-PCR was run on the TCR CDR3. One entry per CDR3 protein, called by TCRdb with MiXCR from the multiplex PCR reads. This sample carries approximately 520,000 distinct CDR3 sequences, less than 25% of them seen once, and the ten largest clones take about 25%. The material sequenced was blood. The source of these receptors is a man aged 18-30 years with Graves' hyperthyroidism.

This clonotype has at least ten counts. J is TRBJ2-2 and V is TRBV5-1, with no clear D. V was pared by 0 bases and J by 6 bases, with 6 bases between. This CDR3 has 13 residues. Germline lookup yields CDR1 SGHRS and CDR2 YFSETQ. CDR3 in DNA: TGCGCCAGCAGCTTGGCAGAACCCGGGGAGCTGTTTTTT. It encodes CASSLAEPGELFF.

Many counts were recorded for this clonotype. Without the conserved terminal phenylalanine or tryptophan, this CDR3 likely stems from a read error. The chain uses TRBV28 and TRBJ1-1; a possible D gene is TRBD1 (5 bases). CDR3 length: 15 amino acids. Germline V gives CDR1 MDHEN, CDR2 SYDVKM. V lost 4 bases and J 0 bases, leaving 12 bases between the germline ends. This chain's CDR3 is CASSSVGELNTEAFL. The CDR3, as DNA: TGTGCCAGCAGTTCAGTAGGGGAGCTGAACACTGAAGCTTTCCTT.

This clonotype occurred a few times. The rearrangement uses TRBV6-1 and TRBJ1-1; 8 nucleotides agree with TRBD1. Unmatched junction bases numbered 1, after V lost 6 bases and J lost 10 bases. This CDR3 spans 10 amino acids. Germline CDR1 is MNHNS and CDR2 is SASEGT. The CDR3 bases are TGTGCCAGCAGCGACAGGGGAGCTTTCTTT. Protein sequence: CASSDRGAFF.

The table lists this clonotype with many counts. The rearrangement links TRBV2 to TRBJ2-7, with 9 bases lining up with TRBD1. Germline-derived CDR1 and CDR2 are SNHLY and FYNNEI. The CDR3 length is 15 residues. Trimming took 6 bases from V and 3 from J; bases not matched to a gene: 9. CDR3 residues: CASSRGTGTIYEQYF. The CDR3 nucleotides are TGTGCCAGCAGCCGAGGGACAGGGACCATCTACGAGCAGTACTTC.

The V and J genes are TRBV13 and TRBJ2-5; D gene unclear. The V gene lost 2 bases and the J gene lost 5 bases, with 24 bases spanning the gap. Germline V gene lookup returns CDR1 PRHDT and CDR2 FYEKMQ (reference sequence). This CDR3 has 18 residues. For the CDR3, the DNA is TGTGCCAGCAGCTTAAGTGGTTTCGGAGAGGTGCGGCCGGAGACCCAGTACTTC. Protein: CASSLSGFGEVRPETQYF. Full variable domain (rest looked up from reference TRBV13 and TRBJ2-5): AAGVIQSPRHLIKEKRETATLKCYPIPRHDTVYWYQQGPGQDPQFLISFYEKMQSDKGSIPDRFSAQQFSDYHSELNMSSLELGDSALYFCASSLSGFGEVRPETQYFGPGTRLLVL.

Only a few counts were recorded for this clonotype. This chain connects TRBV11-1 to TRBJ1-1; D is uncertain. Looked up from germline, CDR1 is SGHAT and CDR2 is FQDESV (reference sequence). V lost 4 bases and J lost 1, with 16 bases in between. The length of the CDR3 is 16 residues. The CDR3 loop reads CASSSPSSDKNTEAFF. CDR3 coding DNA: TGTGCCAGCAGCTCACCTTCGTCAGATAAGAACACTGAAGCTTTCTTT.

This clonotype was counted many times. The CDR3 nucleotides read TGTGCCTGGGGCCCTCTACAGGGAGTGAACACTGAAGCTTTCTTT. This translates into CAWGPLQGVNTEAFF. The chain uses TRBV30 and TRBJ1-1; a weak D match, TRBD1 (6 bases). The CDR3 length is 15 residues. Germline lookup yields CDR1 GTSNPN and CDR2 SVGIG (reference sequence). V was clipped by 5 bases and J by 0 bases, with 16 bases between them.

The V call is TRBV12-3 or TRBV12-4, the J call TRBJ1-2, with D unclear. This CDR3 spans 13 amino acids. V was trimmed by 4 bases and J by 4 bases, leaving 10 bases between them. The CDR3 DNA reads TGTGCCAGCAGTTCTCAGGCGGGCTATGGCTACACCTTC. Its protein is CASSSQAGYGYTF.

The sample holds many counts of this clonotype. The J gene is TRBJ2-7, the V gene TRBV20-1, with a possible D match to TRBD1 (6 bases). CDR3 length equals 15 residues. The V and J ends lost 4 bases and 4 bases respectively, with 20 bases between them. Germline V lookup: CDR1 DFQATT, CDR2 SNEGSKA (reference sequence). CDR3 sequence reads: CSANNPGAHTYEQYF. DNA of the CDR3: TGCAGTGCTAATAACCCAGGGGCCCACACGTACGAGCAGTACTTC.

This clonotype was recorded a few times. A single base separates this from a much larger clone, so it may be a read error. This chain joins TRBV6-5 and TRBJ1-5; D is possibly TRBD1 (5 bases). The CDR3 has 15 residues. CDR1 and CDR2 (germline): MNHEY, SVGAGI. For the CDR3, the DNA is TGTGCCAGCAGTCACTCTGTGGGGGGGGGTCAGCCCCAGCATTTT. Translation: CASSHSVGGGQPQHF.

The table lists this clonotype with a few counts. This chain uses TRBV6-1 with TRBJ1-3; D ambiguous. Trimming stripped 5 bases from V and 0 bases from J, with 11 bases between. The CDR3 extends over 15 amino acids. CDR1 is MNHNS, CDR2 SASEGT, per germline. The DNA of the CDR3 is TGTGCCAGCAGTCCTCCTGGAGTCTCTGGAAACACCATATATTTT. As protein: CASSPPGVSGNTIYF.

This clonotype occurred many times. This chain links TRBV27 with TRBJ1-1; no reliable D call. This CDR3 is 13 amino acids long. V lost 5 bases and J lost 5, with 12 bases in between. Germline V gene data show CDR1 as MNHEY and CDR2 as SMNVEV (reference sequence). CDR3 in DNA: TGTGCCAGCAGTCTGAGGGTAGGGACTGAAGCTTTCTTT. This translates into CASSLRVGTEAFF.

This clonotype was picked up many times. CDR3 protein: CASSYADRLNTEAFF. CDR3 sequence (DNA): TGTGCCAGCAGTTACGCAGACAGGCTGAACACTGAAGCTTTCTTT. The J gene is TRBJ1-1, the V gene TRBV28; D might be TRBD1 (6 bases). The germline CDR1 and CDR2 sequences are MDHEN and SYDVKM. CDR3 length: 15 amino acids. V shed 4 bases and J shed 0 bases, with 12 bases lying between them.

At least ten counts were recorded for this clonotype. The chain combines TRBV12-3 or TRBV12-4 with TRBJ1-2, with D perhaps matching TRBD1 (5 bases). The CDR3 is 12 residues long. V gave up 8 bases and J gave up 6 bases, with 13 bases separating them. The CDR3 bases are TGTGCCAGCCGGGGGGGGTCTCATGGCTACACCTTC. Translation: CASRGGSHGYTF.

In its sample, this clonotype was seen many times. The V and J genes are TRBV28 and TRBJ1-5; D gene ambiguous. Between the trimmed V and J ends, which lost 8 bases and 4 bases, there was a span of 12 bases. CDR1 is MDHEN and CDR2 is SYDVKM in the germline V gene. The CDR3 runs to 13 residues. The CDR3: CASSGWENQPQHF. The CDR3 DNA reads TGTGCCAGCTCAGGTTGGGAAAATCAGCCCCAGCATTTT.

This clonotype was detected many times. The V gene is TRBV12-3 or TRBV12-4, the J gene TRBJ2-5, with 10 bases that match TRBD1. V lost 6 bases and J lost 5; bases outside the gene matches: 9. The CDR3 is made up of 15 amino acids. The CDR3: CASSQGQGVMETQYF. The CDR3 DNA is TGTGCCAGCAGCCAAGGACAGGGGGTGATGGAGACCCAGTACTTC.

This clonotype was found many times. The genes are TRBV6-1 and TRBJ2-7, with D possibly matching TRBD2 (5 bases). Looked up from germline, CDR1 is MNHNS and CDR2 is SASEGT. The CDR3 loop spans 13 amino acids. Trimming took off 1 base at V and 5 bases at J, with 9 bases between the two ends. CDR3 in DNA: TGTGCCAGCAGTGAAGAGCGGAGTGACGAGCAGTACTTC. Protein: CASSEERSDEQYF.

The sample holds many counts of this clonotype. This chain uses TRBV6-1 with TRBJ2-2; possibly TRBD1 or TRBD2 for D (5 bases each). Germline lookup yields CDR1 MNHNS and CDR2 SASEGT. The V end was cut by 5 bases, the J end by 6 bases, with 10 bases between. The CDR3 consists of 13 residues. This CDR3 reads CASSRDGPGELFF. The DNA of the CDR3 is TGTGCCAGCAGTCGGGACGGGCCCGGGGAGCTGTTTTTT.

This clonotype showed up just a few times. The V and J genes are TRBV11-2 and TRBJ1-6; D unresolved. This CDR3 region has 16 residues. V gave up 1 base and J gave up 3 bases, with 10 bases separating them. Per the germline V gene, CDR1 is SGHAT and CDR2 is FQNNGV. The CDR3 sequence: CASSLGLTDYNSPLHF. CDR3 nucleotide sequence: TGTGCCAGCAGCTTAGGCCTGACCGACTATAATTCACCCCTCCACTTT.

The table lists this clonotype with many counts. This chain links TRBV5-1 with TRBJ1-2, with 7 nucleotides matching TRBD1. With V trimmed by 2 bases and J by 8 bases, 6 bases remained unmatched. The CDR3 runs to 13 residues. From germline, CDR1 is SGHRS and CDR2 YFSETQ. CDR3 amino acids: CASSLTGDSGYTF. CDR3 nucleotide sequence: TGCGCCAGCAGCTTAACAGGGGACAGCGGCTACACCTTC.

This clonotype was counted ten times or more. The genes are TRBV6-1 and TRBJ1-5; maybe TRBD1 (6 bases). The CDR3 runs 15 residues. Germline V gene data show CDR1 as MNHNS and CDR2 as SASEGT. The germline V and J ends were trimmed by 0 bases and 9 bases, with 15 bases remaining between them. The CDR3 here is CASSEALRGGGPQHF. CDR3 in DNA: TGTGCCAGCAGTGAAGCGCTGAGGGGGGGAGGGCCCCAGCATTTT.

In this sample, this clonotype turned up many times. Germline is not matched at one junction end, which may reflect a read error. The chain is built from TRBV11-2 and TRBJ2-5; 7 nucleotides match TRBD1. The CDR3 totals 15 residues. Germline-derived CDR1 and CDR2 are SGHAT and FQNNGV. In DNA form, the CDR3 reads TGTGCCAGCAGCCTAGACAGGGTTTACCAAGAGACCCAGTACTTC. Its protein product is CASSLDRVYQETQYF.

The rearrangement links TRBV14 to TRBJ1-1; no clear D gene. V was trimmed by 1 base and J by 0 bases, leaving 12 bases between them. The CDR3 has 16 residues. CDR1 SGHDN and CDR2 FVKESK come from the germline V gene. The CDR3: CASSQAFWELNTEAFF. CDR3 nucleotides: TGTGCCAGCAGCCAAGCATTTTGGGAGTTGAACACTGAAGCTTTCTTT.

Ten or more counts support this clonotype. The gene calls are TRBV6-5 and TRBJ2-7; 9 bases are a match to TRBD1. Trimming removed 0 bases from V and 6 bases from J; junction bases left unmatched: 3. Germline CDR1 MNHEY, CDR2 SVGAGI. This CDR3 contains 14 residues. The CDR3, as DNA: TGTGCCAGCAGTTACTCCGGGACAGGGAGCGAGCAGTACTTC. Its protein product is CASSYSGTGSEQYF.

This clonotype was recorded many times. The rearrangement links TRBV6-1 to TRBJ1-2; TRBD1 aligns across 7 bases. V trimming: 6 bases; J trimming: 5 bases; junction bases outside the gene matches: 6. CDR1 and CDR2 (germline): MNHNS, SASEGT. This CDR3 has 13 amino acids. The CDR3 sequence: CASRSGQLYGYTF. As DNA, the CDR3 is TGTGCCAGCAGATCGGGACAGTTATATGGCTACACCTTC.

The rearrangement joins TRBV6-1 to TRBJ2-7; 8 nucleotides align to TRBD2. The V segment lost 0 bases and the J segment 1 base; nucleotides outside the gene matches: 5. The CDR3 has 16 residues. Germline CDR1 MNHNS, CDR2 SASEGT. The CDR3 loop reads CASSEAGQRGSYEQYF. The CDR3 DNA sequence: TGTGCCAGCAGTGAAGCGGGGCAGCGGGGGTCCTACGAGCAGTACTTC.